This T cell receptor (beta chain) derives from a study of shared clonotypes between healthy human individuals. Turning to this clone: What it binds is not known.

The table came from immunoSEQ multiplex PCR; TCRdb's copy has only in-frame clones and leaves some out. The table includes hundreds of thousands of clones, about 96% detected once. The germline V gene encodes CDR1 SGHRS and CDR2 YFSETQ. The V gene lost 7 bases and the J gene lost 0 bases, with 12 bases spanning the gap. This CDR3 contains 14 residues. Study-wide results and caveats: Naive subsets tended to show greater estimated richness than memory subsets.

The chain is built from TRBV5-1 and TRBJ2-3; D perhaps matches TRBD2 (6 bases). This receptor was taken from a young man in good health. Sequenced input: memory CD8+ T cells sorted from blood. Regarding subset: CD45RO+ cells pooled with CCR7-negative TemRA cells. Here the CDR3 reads CASWRGVSTDTQYF. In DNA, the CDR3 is TGCGCCAGCTGGCGGGGAGTGAGCACAGATACGCAGTATTTT.